This is a list of T cell receptor beta chains from one sample in a study of T cell repertoires in cytomegalovirus infection. The antigens these receptors bind are not known. A single record per CDR3 protein comes from TCRdb applying MiXCR to the reads. The table lists about 60,000 distinct CDR3 sequences, roughly 34% of them singletons. Sequencing input: PBMCs, sequenced either directly or after in vitro stimulation (not recorded which). Receptors were obtained from a human donor in good health (CMV status not recorded). Some clones in this sample may be carry-over from other donors' samples. The CDR3 runs from the conserved cysteine through the conserved F or W. The D gene is left open where the match is weak. Expanded clones are given a class, and other clones once, few, many or no size at all.

v_gene	j_gene	d_gene	abundance	CDR3aa	CDR3nt
TRBV29-1	TRBJ1-4	.	.	CSVEDQVEGEKLFF	TGCAGCGTTGAAGATCAAGTCGAAGGCGAAAAACTGTTTTTT
TRBV5-6	TRBJ2-7	TRBD1	.	CASSPIDREWYEQYF	TGTGCCAGCAGCCCAATCGACAGGGAATGGTACGAGCAGTACTTC
TRBV6-6	TRBJ1-1	.	.	CASSYAGGNTEAFF	TGTGCCAGCAGTTACGCCGGTGGGAACACTGAAGCTTTCTTT
TRBV6-5	TRBJ2-3	TRBD1	.	CASRGDSINTQYF	TGTGCCAGCAGGGGGGACAGTATAAATACGCAGTATTTT
TRBV20-1	TRBJ2-1	TRBD2	.	CSAPGLAGVNEQFF	TGCAGTGCTCCCGGACTAGCGGGAGTCAATGAGCAGTTCTTC
TRBV6-2/TRBV6-3	TRBJ2-5	.	.	CASSYNAGTRETQYF	TGTGCCAGCAGTTACAATGCGGGGACGAGAGAGACCCAGTACTTC
TRBV5-6	TRBJ2-7	TRBD1	.	CASSRAGQGTYEQYF	TGTGCCAGCAGCCGTGCTGGACAGGGTACCTACGAGCAGTACTTC
TRBV7-4	TRBJ2-5	.	few	CASTFQETQYF	TGTGCCAGCACCTTCCAAGAGACCCAGTACTTC
TRBV6-1	TRBJ1-5	.	.	CASAPMGGVWQPQHF	TGTGCCAGCGCCCCTATGGGGGGCGTTTGGCAGCCCCAGCATTTT
TRBV7-6	TRBJ2-3	.	few	CASSLSITDTQYF	TGTGCCAGCAGCTTATCCATCACAGATACGCAGTATTTT
TRBV10-3	TRBJ2-7	TRBD2	.	CATKDGLAGYEQYF	TGTGCCACCAAAGACGGACTAGCGGGCTACGAGCAGTACTTC
TRBV15	TRBJ2-2	.	few	CAIRRNTGELFF	TGTGCCATTCGGCGGAACACCGGGGAGCTGTTTTTT
TRBV7-9	TRBJ2-6	TRBD1	.	CASSMTGGSSGANVLTF	TGTGCCAGCAGCATGACAGGGGGATCCTCTGGGGCCAACGTCCTGACTTTC
TRBV10-2	TRBJ2-5	.	few	CASSENAGAGETQYF	TGCGCCAGCAGTGAAAACGCAGGGGCTGGGGAGACCCAGTACTTC
TRBV5-4	TRBJ1-6	.	few	CASSFRQSNSPLHF	TGTGCCAGCAGCTTCAGACAGTCCAATTCACCCCTCCACTTT
TRBV28	TRBJ2-3	.	.	CASSAQGESYTDTQYF	TGTGCCAGCAGTGCTCAGGGCGAGAGTTACACAGATACGCAGTATTTT
TRBV7-6	TRBJ1-4	.	.	CASSLRDGKEKLFF	TGTGCCAGCAGCTTACGGGACGGGAAAGAAAAACTGTTTTTT
TRBV6-2/TRBV6-3	TRBJ2-4	.	.	CASSYQVYDIQYF	TGTGCCAGCAGTTACCAGGTCTACGACATTCAGTACTTC
TRBV11-3	TRBJ2-1	TRBD2	few	CASSLEGGLYNEQFF	TGTGCCAGCAGCTTAGAGGGAGGGCTCTACAATGAGCAGTTCTTC
TRBV7-2	TRBJ2-7	TRBD2	many	CASSQAGGEQYF	TGTGCCAGCAGCCAGGCGGGAGGAGAGCAGTACTTC
TRBV12-3/TRBV12-4	TRBJ2-1	.	few	CASSLRRSSLIYNEQFF	TGTGCCAGCAGTTTACGTCGGAGCTCCCTAATCTACAATGAGCAGTTCTTC
TRBV7-2	TRBJ1-2	TRBD1	many	CASSLAGPQGAGGYTF	TGTGCCAGCAGCTTAGCGGGCCCACAGGGGGCTGGTGGCTACACCTTC
TRBV27	TRBJ2-1	.	.	CASRARVGQYYSNEQFF	TGTGCCAGCAGGGCCCGCGTTGGACAGTATTATTCGAATGAGCAGTTCTTC
TRBV6-5	TRBJ2-1	TRBD1	medium-sized	CASSYKDRPKEQFF	TGTGCCAGCAGTTACAAGGACAGGCCAAAGGAGCAGTTCTTC
TRBV27	TRBJ1-2	TRBD1	.	CASSLKWDSSFSGYTF	TGTGCCAGCAGTTTAAAATGGGACAGTTCGTTTAGCGGCTACACCTTC
TRBV12-3/TRBV12-4	TRBJ2-3	TRBD2	.	CASRPSGGASDTQYF	TGTGCCAGCAGACCCAGCGGGGGGGCTTCAGATACGCAGTATTTT
TRBV7-9	TRBJ1-1	.	few	CASSLLRGGGTEAFF	TGTGCCAGCAGCCTACTACGTGGGGGGGGCACTGAAGCTTTCTTT
TRBV14	TRBJ2-1	TRBD2	.	CASSQRRDSGGYNEQFF	TGTGCCAGCAGCCAACGCAGGGATAGCGGGGGGTACAATGAGCAGTTCTTC
TRBV27	TRBJ2-7	.	many	CASSLAQSYEQYF	TGTGCCAGCAGCTTAGCCCAGTCCTACGAGCAGTACTTC
TRBV28	TRBJ2-7	.	.	CASSLRPQGYEQYF	TGTGCCAGCAGTTTACGGCCTCAGGGCTACGAGCAGTACTTC
TRBV15	TRBJ2-4	.	.	CATSREGGAPHLIQYF	TGTGCCACCAGCAGAGAAGGCGGGGCACCCCACCTCATTCAGTACTTC
TRBV5-1	TRBJ2-5	.	.	CASSLARTRYRETQYF	TGCGCCAGCAGCTTGGCACGGACAAGGTATCGGGAGACCCAGTACTTC
TRBV7-2	TRBJ1-2	.	many	CASSRTLYGYTF	TGTGCCAGCAGCCGGACACTCTATGGCTACACCTTC
TRBV28	TRBJ1-4	.	few	CASSFPSEGEKLFF	TGTGCCAGCAGTTTCCCTTCGGAGGGTGAAAAACTGTTTTTT
TRBV7-2	TRBJ1-1	.	.	CASSLTLLGAVNTEAFF	TGTGCCAGCAGCTTAACCCTGCTGGGGGCCGTGAACACTGAAGCTTTCTTT